The rows below give T cell receptor beta chains drawn from one sample of a study of identical twins. TCRdb recomputed calls from the 5' RACE reads with MiXCR, one row per CDR3 protein. The sample holds about 690,000 distinct CDR3 sequences; less than 7% are singletons and the top ten take roughly 1.6%. Specimen: naive T cells sorted from blood. These receptors were obtained from a man younger than 35 in good health. Both conserved end residues are trimmed from each CDR3. The D gene is left open where the match is weak.

D gene: TRBD1; J gene: TRBJ2-1; V gene: TRBV29-1; CDR3 protein: SARTGPLNEQF
D gene: NA; J gene: TRBJ2-3; V gene: TRBV11-2; CDR3 protein: ASSLVRGPEDTQY
D gene: NA; J gene: TRBJ2-7; V gene: TRBV7-2; CDR3 protein: ASSFDRITYEQY
D gene: NA; J gene: TRBJ2-1; V gene: TRBV24-1; CDR3 protein: ATSDTPYNEQF
D gene: NA; J gene: TRBJ1-1; V gene: TRBV25-1; CDR3 protein: ASSEIGVGAF
D gene: NA; J gene: TRBJ2-2; V gene: TRBV6-1; CDR3 protein: ASSEWQANTGELF
D gene: TRBD1; J gene: TRBJ1-1; V gene: TRBV29-1; CDR3 protein: SVGQGVSTEAF
D gene: NA; J gene: TRBJ2-1; V gene: TRBV4-3; CDR3 protein: ASSQGSTRPYNEQF
D gene: TRBD1; J gene: TRBJ2-1; V gene: TRBV5-1; CDR3 protein: ASSTGQGGNEQF
D gene: TRBD2; J gene: TRBJ2-3; V gene: TRBV28; CDR3 protein: ASSIAGGGTDTQY
D gene: TRBD1; J gene: TRBJ2-7; V gene: TRBV20-1; CDR3 protein: SATPGTGLVGQY
D gene: NA; J gene: TRBJ2-2; V gene: TRBV5-6; CDR3 protein: ASSLRGSGELF
D gene: NA; J gene: TRBJ2-3; V gene: TRBV27; CDR3 protein: ASSLFWEDRQY
D gene: TRBD1; J gene: TRBJ2-3; V gene: TRBV10-3; CDR3 protein: AISRGRVNADTQY
D gene: TRBD2; J gene: TRBJ2-1; V gene: TRBV5-1; CDR3 protein: ASTKAGGYDEQF
D gene: TRBD2; J gene: TRBJ2-5; V gene: TRBV20-1; CDR3 protein: SARAGTNQETQY
D gene: NA; J gene: TRBJ2-7; V gene: TRBV6-2/TRBV6-3; CDR3 protein: ASSYSNRTRTSRSVSEQY
D gene: NA; J gene: TRBJ1-5; V gene: TRBV20-1; CDR3 protein: SASPVFLSNQPQH
D gene: TRBD1; J gene: TRBJ2-3; V gene: TRBV7-8; CDR3 protein: ASSVDRGFTDTQY
D gene: NA; J gene: TRBJ2-2; V gene: TRBV29-1; CDR3 protein: SAGQNTGELF
D gene: NA; J gene: TRBJ2-4; V gene: TRBV3-1; CDR3 protein: ASSQEDKNIQY
D gene: TRBD2; J gene: TRBJ2-1; V gene: TRBV5-1; CDR3 protein: ASSAGVGSYNEQF
D gene: NA; J gene: TRBJ2-5; V gene: TRBV25-1; CDR3 protein: ASSDMGSQETQY
D gene: NA; J gene: TRBJ1-1; V gene: TRBV20-1; CDR3 protein: SARVAGRNTEAF
D gene: NA; J gene: TRBJ2-1; V gene: TRBV5-6; CDR3 protein: ASSLSRDSPNEQF
D gene: TRBD2; J gene: TRBJ2-1; V gene: TRBV11-2; CDR3 protein: ASSLLAGGPGLGKYNEQF
D gene: NA; J gene: TRBJ1-5; V gene: TRBV10-3; CDR3 protein: AISESSRGGPNQPQH
D gene: NA; J gene: TRBJ1-4; V gene: TRBV12-3/TRBV12-4; CDR3 protein: ASSLDGETNEKLF
D gene: NA; J gene: TRBJ2-3; V gene: TRBV5-1; CDR3 protein: ASSRVGGFTDTQY
D gene: NA; J gene: TRBJ2-5; V gene: TRBV5-8; CDR3 protein: ASSFGGYETQY
D gene: TRBD1; J gene: TRBJ2-7; V gene: TRBV12-3/TRBV12-4; CDR3 protein: ASSSAGTGAGEQY
D gene: NA; J gene: TRBJ2-1; V gene: TRBV29-1; CDR3 protein: SVVLTGNNEQF
D gene: TRBD1; J gene: TRBJ1-2; V gene: TRBV6-6; CDR3 protein: ASSARGTGSQKGAST
D gene: TRBD2; J gene: TRBJ2-3; V gene: TRBV20-1; CDR3 protein: SARMAREGRDTQY
D gene: NA; J gene: TRBJ2-7; V gene: TRBV12-3/TRBV12-4; CDR3 protein: ASSLAAETYEQY
D gene: TRBD2; J gene: TRBJ2-5; V gene: TRBV6-1; CDR3 protein: ASSRTSPETQY
D gene: TRBD2; J gene: TRBJ2-5; V gene: TRBV20-1; CDR3 protein: SAKPLGLAGGKETQY
D gene: NA; J gene: TRBJ2-6; V gene: TRBV12-3/TRBV12-4; CDR3 protein: ASRGIGESGANVLT
D gene: TRBD2; J gene: TRBJ2-1; V gene: TRBV20-1; CDR3 protein: SAEVSSGSFEQF
D gene: TRBD1; J gene: TRBJ1-4; V gene: TRBV6-5; CDR3 protein: ASSYRGPDEKLF
D gene: TRBD2; J gene: TRBJ2-1; V gene: TRBV27; CDR3 protein: ASSLLSLTSEYNEQF
D gene: NA; J gene: TRBJ1-5; V gene: TRBV12-3/TRBV12-4; CDR3 protein: ASREQGLNQPQH
D gene: NA; J gene: TRBJ2-7; V gene: TRBV12-3/TRBV12-4; CDR3 protein: ASSFQGRYYEQY
D gene: TRBD1; J gene: TRBJ2-1; V gene: TRBV5-1; CDR3 protein: ASSLDRTGRGNEQF
D gene: NA; J gene: TRBJ2-3; V gene: TRBV18; CDR3 protein: ASSPPPTGTDTQY
D gene: TRBD1; J gene: TRBJ2-3; V gene: TRBV29-1; CDR3 protein: SVEVGTARTDTQY
D gene: NA; J gene: TRBJ2-1; V gene: TRBV29-1; CDR3 protein: SVEAVNYNEQF
D gene: TRBD2; J gene: TRBJ2-7; V gene: TRBV7-9; CDR3 protein: ASSFSGGWGEQY
D gene: NA; J gene: TRBJ1-2; V gene: TRBV3-1; CDR3 protein: ASSSEKTRGYT
D gene: NA; J gene: TRBJ1-5; V gene: TRBV5-1; CDR3 protein: ASSLEGRFGNQPQH
D gene: TRBD1; J gene: TRBJ1-6; V gene: TRBV2; CDR3 protein: ASSAVTGGHSPLH
D gene: NA; J gene: TRBJ2-2; V gene: TRBV6-1; CDR3 protein: ASSGPPTGELF
D gene: TRBD1; J gene: TRBJ1-5; V gene: TRBV20-1; CDR3 protein: SASSTGRDNQPQH
D gene: NA; J gene: TRBJ2-4; V gene: TRBV5-6; CDR3 protein: ASSPRDVGPKNIQY
D gene: NA; J gene: TRBJ2-7; V gene: TRBV5-6; CDR3 protein: ASSRGGYYEQY